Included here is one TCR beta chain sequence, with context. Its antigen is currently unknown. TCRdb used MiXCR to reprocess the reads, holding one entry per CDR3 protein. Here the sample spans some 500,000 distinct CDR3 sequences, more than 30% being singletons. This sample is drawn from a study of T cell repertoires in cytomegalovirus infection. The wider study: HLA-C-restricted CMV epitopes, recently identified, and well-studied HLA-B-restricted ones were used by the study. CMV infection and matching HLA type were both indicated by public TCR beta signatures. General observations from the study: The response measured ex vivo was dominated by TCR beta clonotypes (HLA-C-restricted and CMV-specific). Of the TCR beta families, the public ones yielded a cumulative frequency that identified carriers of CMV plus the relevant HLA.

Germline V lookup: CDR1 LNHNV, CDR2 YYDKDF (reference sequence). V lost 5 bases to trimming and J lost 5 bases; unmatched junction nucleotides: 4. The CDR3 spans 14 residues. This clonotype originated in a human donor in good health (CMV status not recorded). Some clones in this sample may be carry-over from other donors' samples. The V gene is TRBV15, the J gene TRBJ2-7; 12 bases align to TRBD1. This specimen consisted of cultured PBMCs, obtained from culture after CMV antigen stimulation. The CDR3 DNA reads TGTGCCACCAGCCGCCGGGACAGGGGGCACGAGCAGTACTTC. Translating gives CATSRRDRGHEQYF.